What follows is one T cell receptor (beta chain) and its context. The antigen is unknown. Molecules of cDNA were individually given unique molecular identifiers that were attached to them. TCRdb reanalysed the 5' RACE reads using MiXCR and keeps one entry per CDR3 protein. The table has about 130,000 distinct CDR3 sequences, 14% to 15% seen once. These data are taken from a study of early T cells in non-severe SARS-CoV-2 infection. Study-level information: Whole-blood bulk RNA, unsorted, was sequenced, and chains were unpaired.

The V end was cut by 2 bases, the J end by 3 bases, with 12 bases between. The CDR3 sequence is 15 residues long. CDR1 LGHDT and CDR2 YNNKEL come from the germline V gene (reference sequence). Overall study findings and caveats: Anti-spike CD8 responses were favored by VDJdb matching, which missed private and CD4 specificities.

Material: whole blood. The gene calls are TRBV3-1 and TRBJ2-3, with D possibly matching TRBD2 (6 bases). This receptor was obtained from an adult who was a healthcare worker with PCR-confirmed SARS-CoV-2 infection or an uninfected control (not recorded which). This chain's CDR3 is CASSQMAGRTDTQYF. The CDR3 bases are TGTGCCAGCAGCCAAATGGCGGGGAGAACAGATACGCAGTATTTT.